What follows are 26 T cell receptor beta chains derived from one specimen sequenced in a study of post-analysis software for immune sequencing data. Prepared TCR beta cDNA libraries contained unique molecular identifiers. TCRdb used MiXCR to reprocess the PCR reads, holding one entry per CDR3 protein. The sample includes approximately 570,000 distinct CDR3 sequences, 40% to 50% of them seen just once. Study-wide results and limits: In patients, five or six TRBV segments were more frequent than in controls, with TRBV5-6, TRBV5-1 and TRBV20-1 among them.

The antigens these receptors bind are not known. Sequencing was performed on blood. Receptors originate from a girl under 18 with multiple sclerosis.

The CDR3 region is CASSLPLAKNIQYF. CDR3 DNA sequence: TGTGCCAGCAGCTTGCCCTTAGCCAAAAACATTCAGTACTTC. V usage is TRBV5-6 and J usage is TRBJ2-4; D gene ambiguous. CDR1 and CDR2 (germline): SGHDT, YYEEEE. The CDR3 is 14 amino acids. Trimming shortened V by 1 base and J by 0 bases, and 5 bases separated the two germline ends.

This CDR3 reads CASSPTWLGRRHYEQYF. The CDR3 DNA reads TGTGCCAGCAGCCCCACGTGGCTGGGCCGCCGGCACTACGAGCAGTACTTC. V gene TRBV7-9 combines with J gene TRBJ2-7; D gene unclear. The CDR3 has 17 residues. V lost 5 bases and J 3 bases, leaving 23 bases between the germline ends. CDR1 SEHNR and CDR2 FQNEAQ come from the germline V gene (reference sequence). Together with reference TRBV7-9 and TRBJ2-7, the CDR3 gives the full variable domain: DTGVSQNPRHKITKRGQNVTFRCDPISEHNRLYWYRQTLGQGPEFLTYFQNEAQLEKSRLLSDRFSAERPKGSFSTLEIQRTEQGDSAMYLCASSPTWLGRRHYEQYFGPGTRLTVT.

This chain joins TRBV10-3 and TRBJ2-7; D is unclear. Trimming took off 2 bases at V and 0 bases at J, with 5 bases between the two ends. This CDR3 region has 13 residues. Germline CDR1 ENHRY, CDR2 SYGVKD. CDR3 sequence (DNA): TGTGCCATCAGTGAGCCCTCCTCCTACGAGCAGTACTTC. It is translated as CAISEPSSYEQYF.

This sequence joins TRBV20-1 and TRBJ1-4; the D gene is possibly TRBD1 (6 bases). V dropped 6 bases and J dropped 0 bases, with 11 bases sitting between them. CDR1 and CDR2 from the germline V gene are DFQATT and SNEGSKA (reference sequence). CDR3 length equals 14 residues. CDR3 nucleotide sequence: TGCAGTGCCTGCGGGGGCCCAACTAATGAAAAACTGTTTTTT. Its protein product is CSACGGPTNEKLFF.

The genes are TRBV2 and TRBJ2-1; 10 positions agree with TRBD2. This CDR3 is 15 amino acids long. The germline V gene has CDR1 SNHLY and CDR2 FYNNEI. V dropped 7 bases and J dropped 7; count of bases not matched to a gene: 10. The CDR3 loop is CASIGGTSVHNEQFF. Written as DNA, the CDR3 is TGTGCCAGCATTGGAGGGACTAGCGTACATAATGAGCAGTTCTTC.

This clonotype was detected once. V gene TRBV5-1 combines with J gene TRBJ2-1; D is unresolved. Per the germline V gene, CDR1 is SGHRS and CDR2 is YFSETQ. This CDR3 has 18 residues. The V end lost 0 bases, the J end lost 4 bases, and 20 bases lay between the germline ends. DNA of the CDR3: TGCGCCAGCAGCTTGGGACATGGTGGTGGAGATCTGTACAATGAGCAGTTCTTC. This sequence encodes CASSLGHGGGDLYNEQFF.

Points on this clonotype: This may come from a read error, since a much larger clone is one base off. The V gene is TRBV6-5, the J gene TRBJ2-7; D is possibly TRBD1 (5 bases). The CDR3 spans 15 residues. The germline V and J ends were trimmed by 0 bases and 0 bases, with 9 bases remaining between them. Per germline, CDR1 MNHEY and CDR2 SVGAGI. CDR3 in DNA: TGTGCCAGCAGTTACTCGGGGCGAGGCTCCTACGAGCAGTACTTC. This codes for CASSYSGRGSYEQYF.

CDR3 in DNA: TGTGCCAGCAGCCCCTACCAAGGACAGAGCTCCTACGAGCAGTACTTC. It encodes CASSPYQGQSSYEQYF. The V gene is TRBV7-6, the J gene TRBJ2-7; D might be TRBD1 (6 bases). Germline V gene sequence: CDR1 SGHVS, CDR2 FNYEAQ. This CDR3 has 16 residues. Trimming took off 5 bases at V and 0 bases at J, with 17 bases between the two ends.

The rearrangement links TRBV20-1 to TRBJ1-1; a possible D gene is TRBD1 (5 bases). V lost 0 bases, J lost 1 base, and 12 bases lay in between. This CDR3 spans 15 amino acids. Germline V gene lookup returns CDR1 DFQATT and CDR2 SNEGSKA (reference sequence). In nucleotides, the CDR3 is TGCAGTGCTAGAGATCAATGGGGGGGGAACACTGAAGCTTTCTTT. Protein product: CSARDQWGGNTEAFF.

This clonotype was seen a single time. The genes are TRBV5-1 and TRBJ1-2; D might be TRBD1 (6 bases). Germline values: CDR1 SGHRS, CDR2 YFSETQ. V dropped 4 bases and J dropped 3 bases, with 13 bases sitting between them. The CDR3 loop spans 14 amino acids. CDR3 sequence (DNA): TGCGCCAGCAGCACTGAACAGGGTTACTATGGCTACACCTTC. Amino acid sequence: CASSTEQGYYGYTF. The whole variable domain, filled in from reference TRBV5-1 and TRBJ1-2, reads KAGVTQTPRYLIKTRGQQVTLSCSPISGHRSVSWYQQTPGQGLQFLFEYFSETQRNKGNFPGRFSGRQFSNSRSEMNVSTLELGDSALYLCASSTEQGYYGYTFGSGTRLTVV.

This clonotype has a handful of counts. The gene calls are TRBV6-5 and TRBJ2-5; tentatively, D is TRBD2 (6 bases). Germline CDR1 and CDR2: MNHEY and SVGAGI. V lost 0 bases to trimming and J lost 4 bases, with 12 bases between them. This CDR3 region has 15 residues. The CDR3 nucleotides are TGTGCCAGCAGTTACTCGGTGGGACTCTTAGAGACCCAGTACTTC. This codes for CASSYSVGLLETQYF.

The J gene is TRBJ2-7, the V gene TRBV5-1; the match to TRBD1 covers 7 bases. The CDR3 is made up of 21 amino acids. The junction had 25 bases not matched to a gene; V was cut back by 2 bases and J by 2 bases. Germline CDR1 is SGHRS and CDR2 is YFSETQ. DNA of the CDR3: TGCGCCAGCAGCTTCGCGGTGCAAGGGACCCACCGACTGGGACAGACCTACGAGCAGTACTTC. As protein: CASSFAVQGTHRLGQTYEQYF.

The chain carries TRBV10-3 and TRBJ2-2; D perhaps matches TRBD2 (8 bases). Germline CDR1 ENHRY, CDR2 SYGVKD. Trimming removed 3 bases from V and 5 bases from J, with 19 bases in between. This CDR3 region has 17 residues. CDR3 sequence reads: CAISDLTGTRGTGELFF. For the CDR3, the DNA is TGTGCCATCAGTGATCTGACAGGGACTAGAGGGACCGGGGAGCTGTTTTTT.

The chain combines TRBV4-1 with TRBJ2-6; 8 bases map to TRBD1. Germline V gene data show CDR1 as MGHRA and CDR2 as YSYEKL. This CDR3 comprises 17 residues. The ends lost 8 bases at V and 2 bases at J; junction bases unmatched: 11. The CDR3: CASSPDRVITGANVLTF. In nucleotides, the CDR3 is TGCGCCAGCTCTCCGGACAGGGTGATAACTGGGGCCAACGTCCTGACTTTC.

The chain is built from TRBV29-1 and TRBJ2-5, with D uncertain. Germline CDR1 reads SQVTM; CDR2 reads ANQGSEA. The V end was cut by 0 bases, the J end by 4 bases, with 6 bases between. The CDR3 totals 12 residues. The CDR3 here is CSVEDNRETQYF. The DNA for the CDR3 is TGCAGCGTTGAAGATAATCGAGAGACCCAGTACTTC. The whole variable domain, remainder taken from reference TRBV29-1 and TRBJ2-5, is SAVISQKPSRDICQRGTSLTIQCQVDSQVTMMFWYRQQPGQSLTLIATANQGSEATYESGFVIDKFPISRPNLTFSTLTVSNMSPEDSSIYLCSVEDNRETQYFGPGTRLLVL.

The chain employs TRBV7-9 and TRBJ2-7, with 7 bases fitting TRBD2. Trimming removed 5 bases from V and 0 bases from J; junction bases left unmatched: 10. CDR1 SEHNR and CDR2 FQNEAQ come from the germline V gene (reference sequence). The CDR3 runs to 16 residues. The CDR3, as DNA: TGTGCCAGCAGCGCCTTGACTAGCAAGAGCTCCTACGAGCAGTACTTC. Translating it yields CASSALTSKSSYEQYF. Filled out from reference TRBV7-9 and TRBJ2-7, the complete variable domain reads DTGVSQNPRHKITKRGQNVTFRCDPISEHNRLYWYRQTLGQGPEFLTYFQNEAQLEKSRLLSDRFSAERPKGSFSTLEIQRTEQGDSAMYLCASSALTSKSSYEQYFGPGTRLTVT.

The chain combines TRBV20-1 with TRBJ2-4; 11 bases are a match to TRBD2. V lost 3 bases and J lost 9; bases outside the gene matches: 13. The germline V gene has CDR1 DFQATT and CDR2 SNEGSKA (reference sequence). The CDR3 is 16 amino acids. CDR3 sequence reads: CSARGTSGFIGGIQYF. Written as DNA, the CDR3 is TGCAGTGCTAGGGGGACTAGCGGCTTTATAGGGGGCATTCAGTACTTC.

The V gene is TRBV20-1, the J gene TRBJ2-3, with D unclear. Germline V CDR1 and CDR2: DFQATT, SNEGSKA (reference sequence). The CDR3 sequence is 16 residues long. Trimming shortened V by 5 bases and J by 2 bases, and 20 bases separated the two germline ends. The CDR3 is CSARRVTDPHTDTQYF. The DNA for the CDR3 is TGCAGTGCTCGCCGGGTTACGGACCCCCACACAGATACGCAGTATTTT.

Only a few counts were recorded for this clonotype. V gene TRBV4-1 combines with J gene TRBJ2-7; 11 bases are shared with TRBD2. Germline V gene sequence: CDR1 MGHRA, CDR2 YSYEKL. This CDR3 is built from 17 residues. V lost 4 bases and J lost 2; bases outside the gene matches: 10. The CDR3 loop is CASSPFPGTSGAYEQYF. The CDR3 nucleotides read TGCGCCAGCAGCCCTTTTCCTGGGACTAGCGGCGCCTACGAGCAGTACTTC.

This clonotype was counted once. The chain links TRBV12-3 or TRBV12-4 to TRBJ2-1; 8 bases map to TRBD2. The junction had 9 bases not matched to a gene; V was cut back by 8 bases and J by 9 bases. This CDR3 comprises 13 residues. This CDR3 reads CASYGGAFGEQFF. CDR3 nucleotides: TGTGCCAGCTACGGGGGGGCGTTTGGTGAGCAGTTCTTC.

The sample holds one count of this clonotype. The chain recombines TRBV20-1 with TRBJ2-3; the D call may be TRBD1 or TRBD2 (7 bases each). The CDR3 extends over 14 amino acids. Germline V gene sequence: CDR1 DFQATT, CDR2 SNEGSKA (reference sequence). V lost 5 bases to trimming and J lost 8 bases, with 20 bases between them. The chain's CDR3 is CSAEVGRGQTTQYF. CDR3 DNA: TGCAGTGCTGAAGTTGGGAGGGGACAGACTACGCAGTATTTT.

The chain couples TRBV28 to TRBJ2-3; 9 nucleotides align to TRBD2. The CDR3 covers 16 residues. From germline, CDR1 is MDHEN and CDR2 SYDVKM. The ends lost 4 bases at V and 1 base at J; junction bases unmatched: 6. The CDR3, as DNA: TGTGCCAGCAGTTCCGGCGGGAGGGAGGGCACAGATACGCAGTATTTT. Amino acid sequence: CASSSGGREGTDTQYF.

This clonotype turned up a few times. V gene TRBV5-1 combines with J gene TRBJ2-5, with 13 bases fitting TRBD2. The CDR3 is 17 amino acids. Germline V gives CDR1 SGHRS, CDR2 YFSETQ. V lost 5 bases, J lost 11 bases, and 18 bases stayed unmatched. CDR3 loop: CASRLQPGLAGPRVQYF. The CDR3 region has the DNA TGCGCCAGCAGATTGCAACCGGGACTAGCGGGACCCAGAGTACAGTACTTC. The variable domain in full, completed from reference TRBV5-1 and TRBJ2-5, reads KAGVTQTPRYLIKTRGQQVTLSCSPISGHRSVSWYQQTPGQGLQFLFEYFSETQRNKGNFPGRFSGRQFSNSRSEMNVSTLELGDSALYLCASRLQPGLAGPRVQYFGPGTRLLVL.

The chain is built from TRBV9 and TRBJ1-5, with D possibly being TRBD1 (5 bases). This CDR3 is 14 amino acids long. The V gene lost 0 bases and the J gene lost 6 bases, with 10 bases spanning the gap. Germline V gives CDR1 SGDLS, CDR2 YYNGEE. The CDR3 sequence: CASSVGPGGQPQHF. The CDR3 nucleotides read TGTGCCAGCAGCGTAGGGCCCGGGGGTCAGCCCCAGCATTTT. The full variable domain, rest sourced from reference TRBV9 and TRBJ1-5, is DSGVTQTPKHLITATGQRVTLRCSPRSGDLSVYWYQQSLDQGLQFLIQYYNGEERAKGNILERFSAQQFPDLHSELNLSSLELGDSALYFCASSVGPGGQPQHFGDGTRLSIL.

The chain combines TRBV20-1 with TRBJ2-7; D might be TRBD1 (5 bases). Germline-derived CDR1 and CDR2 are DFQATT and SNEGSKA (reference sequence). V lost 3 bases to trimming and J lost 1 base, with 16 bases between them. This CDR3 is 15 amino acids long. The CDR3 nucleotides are TGCAGTGCTAGTCGTTTGGGCAGGGAATCCTACGAGCAGTACTTC. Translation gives CSASRLGRESYEQYF.

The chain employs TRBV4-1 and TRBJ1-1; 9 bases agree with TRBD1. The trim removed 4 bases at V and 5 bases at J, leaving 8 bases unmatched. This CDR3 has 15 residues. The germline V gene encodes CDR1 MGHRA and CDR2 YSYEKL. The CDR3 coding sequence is TGCGCCAGCAGCCCCAGGACAGGGGCCCCAACTGAAGCTTTCTTT. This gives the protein CASSPRTGAPTEAFF.